Included here is one T cell receptor (beta chain) sequence, with context. This clone appeared a single time. Its specific antigen is unknown. Base qualities are not recorded, but no much larger clone differs from it by a single base. TCRbeta CDR3 regions were amplified from genomic DNA by means of the immunoSEQ Assay, a bias-controlled multiplex PCR. On the study's bioinformatics: The number of nucleated cells in each sample was estimated from the amplification of reference gene primers within the assay. Sequence reads were collapsed and filtered to measure the absolute abundance of every unique TCRbeta CDR3 rearrangement. For each sample, productive Simpson clonality was calculated as the square root of Simpson's diversity index across productive rearrangements. Imported from immuneACCESS, the table was reduced by TCRdb to in-frame sequences with V and J called. These copies leave out some clones; in studies compared against another copy, an unresolved V gene accounts for under half, and the cause of the remainder is not known. D and trimming were read from the DNA, whereas the V and J calls and clone size are those reported in that table. The table for this sample lists 240,000 or so clones; almost 85% of them were counted only once. The ten biggest clones cover under 2% of the sample.

Collaborating institutions collected whole blood in K2EDTA tubes following their own protocols. For TCRbeta analysis, collaborators shipped samples in one of three forms: frozen whole blood, isolated PBMCs, or DNA extracted from either of those sample types. The germline V gene gives CDR1 as MDHEN and CDR2 as SYDVKM. The V and J ends are trimmed by 10 bases and 6 bases, leaving 19 bases between them. The CDR3 spans 13 residues, from the cysteine through the phenylalanine. Only CDR3 DNA is held: 39 bases, read in frame from base 1. These data come from a study of blood T cell repertoires in COVID-19 (dated by TCRdb to the early 2020s). Background for the entire study: The collaborator samples originated in the United States, Italy and Spain and spanned the acute and convalescent phases of COVID-19. The material from the prospective study consisted of cDNA or gDNA derived from T cells, B-cell-depleted T cells, or PBMCs. Subjects who had been exposed to COVID-19, were actively infected with it, or had recovered from it provided the deeply sampled blood TCRbeta repertoires that made up the dataset. A freely available public database, intended as a resource for researchers studying the immune response to SARS-CoV-2, is where the repertoires were released. The samples were drawn from two sources: the first 160 participants of the ongoing ImmuneRACE study, and 1,000 to 1,500 subjects contributed by 6 global collaborators. Sample metadata almost always included a de-identified subject ID, COVID-19 status, age in years and sex. Where HLA class I and class II types were available, the types were taken from metadata supplied by the sample provider, not from assay-based typing.

The investigation overall reported the following: The quantity of clinical and demographic metadata differed by source and by participant and was supplied without curation.

The sample was peripheral blood. The rearrangement combines TRBV28 with TRBJ2-7; TRBD2 is a weak D gene call, 6 bases matching. The receptor was derived from a woman at least 80 years old with acute or convalescent COVID-19. The CDR3 protein: CAIRDFPRPEQYF. The nucleotide sequence is TGTGCCATCCGGGACTTTCCTCGTCCCGAGCAGTACTTC.